These 8 T cell receptor beta chains were all obtained from the same sample, sequenced in a study of CD8+CD57+ T cells in acquired aplastic anemia. The study profiled TCR beta VDJ and CDR3 using genomic DNA as template. TCRdb processed the reads anew with MiXCR; each CDR3 protein has one entry. Altogether 150,000 to 200,000 distinct CDR3 sequences are present, approximately 46% being singletons, with the ten largest covering approximately 2.9%. The sequenced sample was sorted CD4+, CD8+, or CD8+CD57+ T cells (not recorded which) from PBMCs. The receptors here all came from a human donor in good health.

This clonotype has ten or more counts. The chain employs TRBV11-2 and TRBJ1-3; no reliable D call. The CDR3 spans 15 residues. Germline CDR1 SGHAT, CDR2 FQNNGV. The V end was cut by 5 bases, the J end by 2 bases, with 13 bases between. This CDR3 reads CASSEHGLTGNTIYF. The CDR3 DNA is TGTGCCAGCAGCGAGCACGGTCTTACTGGAAACACCATATATTTT.

This clonotype has a count of ten or more. V usage is TRBV7-3 and J usage is TRBJ2-3, with 12 positions matching TRBD2. V lost 5 bases to trimming and J lost 1 base; unmatched junction nucleotides: 4. Germline V CDR1 and CDR2: SGHTA, FQGTGA. The CDR3 runs to 16 residues. The chain's CDR3 is CASSHLAGGGTDTQYF. The CDR3 DNA is TGTGCCAGCAGCCATCTAGCGGGAGGGGGCACAGATACGCAGTATTTT.

The table lists this clonotype with a few counts. The chain has TRBV6-1 and TRBJ1-5; D is perhaps TRBD1 (5 bases). This CDR3 has 14 residues. V lost 5 bases and J 5 bases, leaving 13 bases between the germline ends. Germline-derived CDR1 and CDR2 are MNHNS and SASEGT. The CDR3 bases are TGTGCCAGCAGTCAGGAGGGGTCTCATCAGCCCCAGCATTTT. Translated, it gives CASSQEGSHQPQHF.

Points on this clonotype: This CDR3 fails to terminate in the conserved phenylalanine or tryptophan, so it likely reflects a read error. This chain's CDR3 is CASSLGTSGSLSTGELFS. CDR3 in DNA: TGTGCCAGCAGCCTCGGGACTAGCGGGAGTTTGAGCACCGGGGAGCTGTTTTCT. The rearrangement uses TRBV7-3 and TRBJ2-2, with 14 bases matching TRBD2. The germline CDR1 and CDR2 sequences are SGHTA and FQGTGA. The CDR3 runs to 18 residues. The ends lost 5 bases at V and 4 bases at J; junction bases unmatched: 9.

V gene TRBV20-1 combines with J gene TRBJ2-4, with D maybe TRBD1 (6 bases). The V and J ends lost 5 bases and 10 bases respectively, with 12 bases between them. Germline-derived CDR1 and CDR2 are DFQATT and SNEGSKA (reference sequence). CDR3 size: 11 residues. The CDR3 sequence is CSAWDTPIQYF. As DNA, the CDR3 is TGCAGTGCTTGGGACACCCCGATTCAGTACTTC.

The table lists this clonotype with a count of one. This may come from a read error, since a much larger clone is one base off. CDR3 nucleotides: TGTGCCGGCAGTTACGGACAGGGGACTCGGAATGAGCAGTTCTTC. It is translated as CAGSYGQGTRNEQFF. The gene calls are TRBV10-3 and TRBJ2-1, with TRBD1 identical over 9 bases. This CDR3 is built from 15 residues. V lost 11 bases and J lost 7; bases outside the gene matches: 15. In germline, CDR1 is ENHRY, CDR2 SYGVKD.

The CDR3, as DNA: TGTGCCAGCATACGGGGGGCTGAGGAGGGCTACACCTTC. Encoded protein: CASIRGAEEGYTF. The chain carries TRBV2 and TRBJ1-2; perhaps TRBD1 as D (6 bases). The length of the CDR3 is 13 residues. Trimming cost V 7 bases and J 8 bases, with 17 bases left between them. Per the germline V gene, CDR1 is SNHLY and CDR2 is FYNNEI. The entire variable domain, with the rest obtained from reference TRBV2 and TRBJ1-2, is as follows: EPEVTQTPSHQVTQMGQEVILRCVPISNHLYFYWYRQILGQKVEFLVSFYNNEISEKSEIFDDQFSVERPDGSNFTLKIRSTKLEDSAMYFCASIRGAEEGYTFGSGTRLTVV.

On this clonotype: An end of the junction does not agree with germline; a read error may underlie this. This CDR3 reads CASSVGTTPEDTQYF. CDR3 DNA sequence: TGTGCCAGCAGTGTTGGGACTACCCCGGAAGATACGCAGTATTTT. The gene calls are TRBV24-1 and TRBJ2-3; 7 nucleotides agree with TRBD2. Per the germline V gene, CDR1 is KGHDR and CDR2 is SFDVKD. The CDR3 extends over 15 amino acids.